This entry describes one TCR beta chain. Antigen unknown. The data were taken from a study of shared clonotypes between healthy human individuals. Each sorted subset replicate got 200 ng genomic DNA, around 29,000 genomes. This table comes from immunoSEQ multiplex PCR, and its TCRdb copy is limited to in-frame clones, with some not included. The sample shows 190,000 or so clones, approximately 70% of them seen only once. Trimming took 5 bases from V and 6 from J, leaving 11 bases between them. CDR3 length: 13 amino acids. Germline assignment: CDR1 SNHLY and CDR2 FYNNEI. The study's findings and limits: Clonotype sharing across donors was expected to vary with sequencing depth.

Caucasian adults living in Nashville, Tennessee, provided all samples. This chain links TRBV2 with TRBJ2-1, with D possibly matching TRBD1 (5 bases). The source material was memory CD4+ T cells sorted from blood. Noted subset: CD45RA-negative fraction. This receptor was obtained from a man aged 30 to 45 in good health. CDR3 loop: CASSWQGPNEQFF. The CDR3 nucleotides read TGTGCCAGCAGTTGGCAGGGTCCCAATGAGCAGTTCTTC.